The entry that follows covers one TCR beta chain sequence. This clone occurred once. Its binding antigen is unknown. Base qualities are not recorded, but no much larger clone differs from it by a single base. The collaborating institutions used their own protocols to collect whole blood in K2EDTA tubes. For TCRbeta analysis, collaborators shipped samples as frozen whole blood, isolated PBMCs, or DNA extracted from either of those sample types. This sample stems from a study of blood T cell repertoires in COVID-19 (dated by TCRdb to the early 2020s). Some background on the complete study: Samples covering the acute and convalescent phases of COVID-19 were provided by collaborators in the United States, Italy and Spain. The prospective study material was composed of cDNA or gDNA derived from T cells, B-cell-depleted T cells, or PBMCs. The sample metadata nearly always contained a de-identified subject ID, COVID-19 status, age in years and sex. Subjects who had been exposed to COVID-19, were actively infected with it, or had recovered from it provided the deeply sampled blood TCRbeta repertoires that made up the dataset. The samples were drawn from the first 160 participants of the ongoing ImmuneRACE study and from 950 to 1,500 subjects provided by 6 global collaborators. The repertoires were released in a freely available public database intended as a resource for research on the immune response to SARS-CoV-2. HLA class I and class II types, where available, came from metadata supplied by the sample provider rather than from assay-based typing. The full study reports these points: How much clinical and demographic metadata was included differed by source and by participant, and the metadata was provided uncurated.

The immunoSEQ Assay, a bias-controlled multiplex PCR, was used to amplify TCRbeta CDR3 regions from genomic DNA. The authors processed their data as follows. The number of nucleated cells in each sample was estimated from the amplification of reference gene primers within the assay. Sequence reads were collapsed and filtered to measure the absolute abundance of every unique TCRbeta CDR3 rearrangement. For each sample, productive Simpson clonality was calculated by taking the square root of Simpson's diversity index across productive rearrangements. TCRdb took over this immuneACCESS table, retaining in-frame rearrangements with V and J assigned. Such tables are incomplete; in checked studies, under half of the missing clones stem from an unresolved V gene, and the remainder is unexplained. V, J and clone size are those of that table, while D and trimming were read from the DNA. Within this sample are 100,000 to 120,000 clones, with roughly 80% of them counted one time only. In total, the top ten clones hold 8% to 10% of the sample.

Between the V and J ends, shortened by 0 bases and 5 bases respectively, the junction contains 15 bases. From a lookup of the germline V gene, CDR1 and CDR2 are MNHEY and SVGAGI. Counted from cysteine to phenylalanine, this CDR3 has 16 amino acids. Only the CDR3 DNA stays, 48 bases, in frame from base 1. This receptor was identified in a woman in her 70s with acute or convalescent COVID-19. The chain uses TRBV6-5 and TRBJ2-3; the D gene is perhaps TRBD1, from 6 matching bases. Input material: peripheral blood. The encoded CDR3 is CASSYSRGIGGDTQYF. The DNA sequence is as follows: TGTGCCAGCAGTTACTCGAGAGGGATAGGGGGAGATACGCAGTATTTT.